Below, one T cell receptor (beta chain) is given with its context. Study processing details: Amplification of reference gene primers provided the estimated nucleated cell counts. Some clones are missing from TCRdb's copy, which holds only in-frame ones; the method was immunoSEQ multiplex PCR. Clone size and the V and J calls come from that table; the DNA yielded D and trimming. Among over 85,000 clones listed, nearly 90% were seen once. CDR3 size: 15 residues. The junction had 10 bases not matched to a gene; V was cut back by 4 bases and J by 5 bases. Germline CDR1 SGDLS, CDR2 YYNGEE. The data belong to a study of blood T cell repertoires in COVID-19. Study as a whole: The study drew acute and convalescent COVID-19 samples from the United States, Italy and Spain. From T cells, B-cell-depleted T cells, or PBMCs came the material, which was cDNA or gDNA.

This chain uses TRBV9 with TRBJ2-5; TRBD1 aligns across 8 bases. The receptor comes from a man aged 70-80 years with acute or convalescent COVID-19. Sequenced input: peripheral blood. The CDR3, as DNA: TGTGCCAGCAGCCTGGGCAGGGGGCCGGGGGAGACCCAGTACTTC. Amino acids: CASSLGRGPGETQYF.